A selection of T cell receptor beta chains follows, all from one sample in a study of cytomegalovirus exposure and HLA in healthy donors. Measured with immunoSEQ multiplex PCR; TCRdb has only the in-frame clones, and not every one. The table lists 100,000 to 150,000 clones, roughly 70% of them singletons, with more than 3.5% in the top ten. The material sequenced was PBMCs. The receptors originated from a man between 35 and 55 years old in good health and CMV-seropositive. CDR3s include the opening cysteine and the closing phenylalanine or tryptophan. The D gene is left open where the match is weak. Size tells how often a clone was seen (once, few, many) or the class of an expanded clone, and some rows leave it out.

cdr3_nt,cdr3_aa,clone_size,d_call,v_call,j_call
TGTGCCACCAGCAGTCTTAGACAGGGGAGAGGGGAGCAGTACTTC,CATSSLRQGRGEQYF,.,TRBD1,TRBV15,TRBJ2-7
TGTGCCAGCAGTTACCCCTCCCGCGGCAGAACCGGGGAGCTGTTTTTT,CASSYPSRGRTGELFF,.,.,TRBV6-5,TRBJ2-2
TGTGCCACCCTCGTGAGGGTCCCAAGCTCCTACGAGCAGTACTTC,CATLVRVPSSYEQYF,.,.,TRBV19,TRBJ2-7
TGCAGCGTTGGAGGCGGGGGCCAGGGGACCCAGTACTTC,CSVGGGGQGTQYF,few,.,TRBV29-1,TRBJ2-5
TGTGCCAGCAGGGAAAGGAGGGGGCGCGATCTAGGCGCTTTCTTT,CASRERRGRDLGAFF,.,TRBD1,TRBV7-8,TRBJ1-1
TGTGCCAGCAGCTGTTGGTCAGTTAAACAGGGGGAGTGCAATCAGCCCCAGCATTTT,CASSCWSVKQGECNQPQHF,.,TRBD1,TRBV7-4,TRBJ1-5
TGCGCCAGCAGCCAACAGGGAAAGACTGAAGCTTTCTTT,CASSQQGKTEAFF,once,.,TRBV5-1,TRBJ1-1
TGCGCCAGCAGCTCGGACGGTGGGACAGGGCCTGGCTACACCTTC,CASSSDGGTGPGYTF,.,TRBD1,TRBV5-1,TRBJ1-2
TGTGCCAGCAGCTTAGACAGCAACACTGAAGCTTTCTTT,CASSLDSNTEAFF,.,.,TRBV7-6,TRBJ1-1
TGTGCCGCCGACAGGGTTGGGTCCGGGGAGCTGTTTTTT,CAADRVGSGELFF,.,TRBD1,TRBV10-3,TRBJ2-2
TGTGCCAGCACCACTCCCGGGACAGGGTACGAGCAGTACTTC,CASTTPGTGYEQYF,.,TRBD1,TRBV6-6,TRBJ2-7
TGTGCCAGCAGCCCGGGTGGGGGGACCTACGAGCAGTACTTC,CASSPGGGTYEQYF,.,.,TRBV11-3,TRBJ2-7
TGTGCCAGCAGCTCAGGGATCAGCCCAGAGACCCAGTACTTC,CASSSGISPETQYF,.,.,TRBV9,TRBJ2-5
TGTGCCAGCAGTGCTGGGACAGGGGGCGCATTTGGTGGCTACACCTTC,CASSAGTGGAFGGYTF,.,TRBD1,TRBV27,TRBJ1-2
TGTGCCAGCAGCTTAGTACAGGGTGTAGGCCAGCCCCAGCATTTT,CASSLVQGVGQPQHF,.,.,TRBV7-8,TRBJ1-5
TGCGCCAGCAGCCCCCAAAGAAACACGGGACTCCACAACAATGAGCAGTTCTTC,CASSPQRNTGLHNNEQFF,.,.,TRBV5-1,TRBJ2-1
TGCGCCAGCAGCCAAGATCAAGAGACACGGAATAACTATGGCTACACCTTC,CASSQDQETRNNYGYTF,.,.,TRBV4-1,TRBJ1-2
TGTGCCAGCAGTTTGGGACAGGGCATCAATCAGCCCCAGCATTTT,CASSLGQGINQPQHF,.,TRBD1,TRBV27,TRBJ1-5
TGTGCCAGCCGAACTAGCGGGGGCACAGATACGCAGTATTTT,CASRTSGGTDTQYF,.,TRBD2,TRBV7-9,TRBJ2-3
TGCGCCAGCAGCTCCAGAGGACAGGGGTCGGAAGAGCAGTACTTC,CASSSRGQGSEEQYF,few,TRBD1,TRBV5-1,TRBJ2-7
TGTGCCAGCAGTTACAAACTAGCGGCTGTCAAGCAGTACTTC,CASSYKLAAVKQYF,.,TRBD2,TRBV6-5,TRBJ2-7
TGTGCCAGCACCATCAGGGATCCGAACACTGAAGCTTTCTTT,CASTIRDPNTEAFF,.,.,TRBV7-2,TRBJ1-1
TGTGCCAGCAGCTTGGAAGGACAGGGGGGAAATGAAAAACTGTTTTTT,CASSLEGQGGNEKLFF,.,TRBD1,TRBV7-6,TRBJ1-4
TGTGCCAGCAGTGCTAGCGGGGAGACCTCCAATGAGCAGTTCTTC,CASSASGETSNEQFF,few,TRBD2,TRBV6-4,TRBJ2-1
TGCGCCAGCAGTGAGGGACAAACGGAGCAGTTCTTC,CASSEGQTEQFF,.,.,TRBV10-2,TRBJ2-1
TGTGCCAGCAGTGCTCTTAGGACACAAGAGACCCAGTACTTC,CASSALRTQETQYF,.,.,TRBV6-1,TRBJ2-5
TGTGCCTGGAGTGTACTGGGCGTAGGCACCGGGGAGCTGTTTTTT,CAWSVLGVGTGELFF,.,.,TRBV30,TRBJ2-2
TGTGCCAGCAGATGGACAGGGGGGTTTAATTCACCCCTCCACTTT,CASRWTGGFNSPLHF,.,TRBD1,TRBV27,TRBJ1-6
TGTGCCATCAGTGGGGCAGGGGGCCAAGAGACCCAGTACTTC,CAISGAGGQETQYF,.,TRBD1,TRBV10-3,TRBJ2-5
TGTGCCTGGGATTCTTACGGGGACAGCAGAGAAGCTTTCTTT,CAWDSYGDSREAFF,once,TRBD1,TRBV30,TRBJ1-1
TGTGCCAGCAGCTTATTCGCTAGCGGCACAGATACGCAGTATTTT,CASSLFASGTDTQYF,.,.,TRBV7-8,TRBJ2-3
TGCGCCAGCAGCCAAGTGGCGGGGCAGGGCTACGAGCAGTACTTC,CASSQVAGQGYEQYF,.,.,TRBV4-1,TRBJ2-7
TGTGCCAGCAGCTTAGGGCAGGGAAATGAAAAACTGTTTTTT,CASSLGQGNEKLFF,.,.,TRBV7-9,TRBJ1-4
TGCAGCGTGGGTCAACTAGCGGGGGCCAACAATGAGCAGTTCTTC,CSVGQLAGANNEQFF,few,TRBD2,TRBV29-1,TRBJ2-1
TGTGCCAGCAGTCCCCGACTAGGGACAGTTCAGCCCCAGCATTTT,CASSPRLGTVQPQHF,.,TRBD1,TRBV28,TRBJ1-5
TGTGCCACAGTCGGGACTAGCGGCCATTCGCCCTACAATGAGCAGTTCTTC,CATVGTSGHSPYNEQFF,.,TRBD2,TRBV28,TRBJ2-1
TGTGCCAGTAGTATGCCGGGTGGGAACACTGAAGCTTTCTTT,CASSMPGGNTEAFF,.,.,TRBV19,TRBJ1-1
TGTGCCAGCAGTCGTCGGGGTCAAGCTAACTATGGCTACACCTTC,CASSRRGQANYGYTF,.,.,TRBV27,TRBJ1-2
TGTGCCAGCAGTTCGGCGGTCCGACTAGCGGGCGGGGACGGCGAGCAGTACTTC,CASSSAVRLAGGDGEQYF,.,TRBD2,TRBV27,TRBJ2-7
TGCGCCAGCAGCGGCGGGGGGGTGAACAATGAGCAGTTCTTC,CASSGGGVNNEQFF,.,TRBD2,TRBV5-1,TRBJ2-1
TGCAGCGCCGGACAGGGGGCCAAGGGCTACACCTTC,CSAGQGAKGYTF,.,TRBD1,TRBV29-1,TRBJ1-2
TGTGCCAGCAGCCCGATTGAGCGGGGGGACACAGATACGCAGTATTTT,CASSPIERGDTDTQYF,.,TRBD2,TRBV27,TRBJ2-3
TGTGCCAGCAGCCCATCCTCCCGACAGGGTGGGTACTTC,CASSPSSRQGGYF,.,TRBD1,TRBV7-2,TRBJ2-7
TGTGCCAGCAGCCAAGAGCAGGGTCTTAATGAAAAACTGTTTTTT,CASSQEQGLNEKLFF,once,.,TRBV14,TRBJ1-4
TGCGCCAGCAGCCAGACGACAGGGGGCAGAGGAAACACCATATATTTT,CASSQTTGGRGNTIYF,.,TRBD1,TRBV4-3,TRBJ1-3
TGTGCCAGTAGTTTCCTACAGGGTAACGGGGAGCTGTTTTTT,CASSFLQGNGELFF,.,.,TRBV19,TRBJ2-2
TGTGCCAGCAGCGAACAGGGATGGGGGACGAACACTGAAGCTTTCTTT,CASSEQGWGTNTEAFF,.,.,TRBV7-6,TRBJ1-1
TGTGCCAGCAGCCCTCCGGGACAGGGGACCTACGAGCAGTACTTC,CASSPPGQGTYEQYF,.,TRBD1,TRBV5-6,TRBJ2-7
TGTGCAAGTCGCTTAGCCCGGACAGGGGGCCCCTACGAGCAGTACTTC,CASRLARTGGPYEQYF,.,.,TRBV12-2,TRBJ2-7
TGTGCCAGCAGCCAATACGCTAGCTCTGAGTCCTACGAGCAGTACTTC,CASSQYASSESYEQYF,.,.,TRBV4-2,TRBJ2-7